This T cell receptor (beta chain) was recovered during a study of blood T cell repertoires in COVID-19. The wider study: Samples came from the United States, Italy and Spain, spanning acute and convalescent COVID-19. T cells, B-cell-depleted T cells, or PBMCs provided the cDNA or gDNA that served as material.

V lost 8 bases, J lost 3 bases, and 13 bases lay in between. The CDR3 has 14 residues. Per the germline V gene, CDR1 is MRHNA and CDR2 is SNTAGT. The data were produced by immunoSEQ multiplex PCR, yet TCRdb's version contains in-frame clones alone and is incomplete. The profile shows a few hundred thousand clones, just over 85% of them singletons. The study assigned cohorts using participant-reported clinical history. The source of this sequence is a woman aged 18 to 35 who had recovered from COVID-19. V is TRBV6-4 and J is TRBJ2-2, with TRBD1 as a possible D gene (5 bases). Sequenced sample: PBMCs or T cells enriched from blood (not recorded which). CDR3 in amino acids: CASGKTRDTGELFF. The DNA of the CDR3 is TGTGCCAGCGGGAAGACCAGGGACACCGGGGAGCTGTTTTTT.